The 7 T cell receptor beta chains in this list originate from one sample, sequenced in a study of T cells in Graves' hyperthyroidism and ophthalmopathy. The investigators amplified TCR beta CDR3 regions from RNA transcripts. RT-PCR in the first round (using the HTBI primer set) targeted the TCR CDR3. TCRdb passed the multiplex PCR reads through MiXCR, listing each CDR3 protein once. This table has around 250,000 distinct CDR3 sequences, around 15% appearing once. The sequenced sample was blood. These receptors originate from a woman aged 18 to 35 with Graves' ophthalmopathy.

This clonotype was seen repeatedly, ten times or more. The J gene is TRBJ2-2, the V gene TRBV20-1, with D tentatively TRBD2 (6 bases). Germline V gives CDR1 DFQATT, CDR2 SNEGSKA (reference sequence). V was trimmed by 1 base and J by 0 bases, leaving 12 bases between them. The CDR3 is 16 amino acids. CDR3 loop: CSARGDLHANTGELFF. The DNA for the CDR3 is TGCAGTGCTAGAGGGGACTTACACGCGAACACCGGGGAGCTGTTTTTT.

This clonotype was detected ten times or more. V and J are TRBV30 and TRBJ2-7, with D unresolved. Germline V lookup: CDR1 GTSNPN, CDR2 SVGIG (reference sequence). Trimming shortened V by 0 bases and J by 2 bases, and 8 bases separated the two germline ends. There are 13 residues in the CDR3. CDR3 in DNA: TGTGCCTGGAGTGTCGCCGCAGCCTACGAGCAGTACTTC. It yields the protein CAWSVAAAYEQYF.

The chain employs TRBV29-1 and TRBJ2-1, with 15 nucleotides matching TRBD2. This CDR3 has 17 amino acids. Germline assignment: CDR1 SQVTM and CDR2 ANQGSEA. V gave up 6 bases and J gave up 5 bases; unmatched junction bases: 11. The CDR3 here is CSVSYPGTSGRNNEQFF. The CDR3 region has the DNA TGCAGCGTCTCCTACCCCGGGACTAGCGGGAGGAACAATGAGCAGTTCTTC.

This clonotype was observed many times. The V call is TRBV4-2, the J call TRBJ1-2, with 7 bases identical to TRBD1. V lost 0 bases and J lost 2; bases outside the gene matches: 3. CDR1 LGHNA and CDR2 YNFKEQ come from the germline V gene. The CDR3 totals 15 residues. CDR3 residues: CASSQDRQGNYGYTF. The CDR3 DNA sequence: TGTGCCAGCAGCCAAGACAGACAGGGAAACTATGGCTACACCTTC.

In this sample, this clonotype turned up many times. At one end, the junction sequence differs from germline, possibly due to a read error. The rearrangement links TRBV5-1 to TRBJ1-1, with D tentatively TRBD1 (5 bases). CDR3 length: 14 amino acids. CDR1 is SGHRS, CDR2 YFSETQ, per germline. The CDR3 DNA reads TGTGCCAGCAGTCCCGGGACGGCGAACACTGAAGCTTTCTTT. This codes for CASSPGTANTEAFF.

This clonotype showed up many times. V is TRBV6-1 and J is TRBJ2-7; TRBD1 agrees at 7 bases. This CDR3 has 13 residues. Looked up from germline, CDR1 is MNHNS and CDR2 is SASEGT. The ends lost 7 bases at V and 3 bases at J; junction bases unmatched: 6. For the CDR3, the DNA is TGTGCCAGCACCAGTGGGACAGACTACGAGCAGTACTTC. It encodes CASTSGTDYEQYF.

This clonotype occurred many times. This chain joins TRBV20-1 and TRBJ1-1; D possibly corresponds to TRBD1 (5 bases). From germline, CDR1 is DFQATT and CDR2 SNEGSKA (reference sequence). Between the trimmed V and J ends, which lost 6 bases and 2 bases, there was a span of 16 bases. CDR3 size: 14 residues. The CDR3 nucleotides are TGCAGTGCCGCCCAAGGGACGAGAAACACTGAAGCTTTCTTT. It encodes CSAAQGTRNTEAFF.